This T cell receptor (beta chain) was sequenced in a study of CD8+ T cells in alopecia areata. General study points: Resident alphabeta T cells of normal skin are also sequenced in scalp samples. Researchers reported that TCR sharing among patients proved less clear than in mice, possibly HLA-linked. Lesional tissue from the scalp (especially in alopecia totalis/universalis) showed higher clonality than normal scalp.

Both CD4+ and CD8+ T cells were separated by sorting PBMCs. As regards this clone: The antigen is not known.

The authors extracted RNA and reverse transcribed it into cDNA as the sequencing template. Data came from immunoSEQ multiplex PCR; TCRdb stores just in-frame clones and leaves some out. This sample carries roughly 150,000 clones, around 57% of them seen once, and the ten largest clones take under 5.5%. Sequencing was done on a sample of CD4+ T cells sorted from blood. This receptor was obtained from a human donor in good health.

CDR3 region: CASSYNSGEQFF. The DNA for the CDR3 is TGTGCCAGCAGTTACAACAGCGGGGAGCAGTTCTTC. The chain joins TRBV6-5 to TRBJ2-1; D possibly corresponds to TRBD2 (6 bases). V dropped 2 bases and J dropped 10 bases, with 9 bases sitting between them. The CDR3 consists of 12 residues. Germline V lookup: CDR1 MNHEY, CDR2 SVGAGI.